The rows below give T cell receptor beta chains drawn from one sample of a study of CD4 and CD8 cells across lung adenocarcinoma regions. One entry per CDR3 protein results from TCRdb running MiXCR on the PCR reads. Counted here are approximately 16,000 distinct CDR3 sequences, roughly 51% occurring once; the ten biggest clones make up approximately 29%. Sequenced sample: CD8+ T cells from the center of a lung tumor. These receptor sequences come from a female donor with lung adenocarcinoma. The CD4 and CD8 labels of this study may be unreliable. Each CDR3 is given with its conserved first and last residue. D genes are given only for firm matches. Not every row has a clone size; where given, it reads once, few, many or a size class.

NA	TRBJ2-3	NA	TRBV10-2	TGCGCCGGCAGTGGGTCGCCTCTGGGGGATACGCAGTACTTT	CAGSGSPLGDTQYF
NA	TRBJ1-1	TRBD1	TRBV10-3	TGTGCCATCAGGAAGGGACAGGGTTTCACTGAAGCTTTCTTT	CAIRKGQGFTEAFF
few	TRBJ2-7	NA	TRBV20-1	TGCAGTGCGACCGGAGCGGGTAGTAATTACGAGCAGTACTTC	CSATGAGSNYEQYF
large	TRBJ2-5	NA	TRBV6-1	TGTGCCAGCAGTGTGTGGATGGCAGGGGCGTCGCTGGAGACCCAGTACTTC	CASSVWMAGASLETQYF
NA	TRBJ2-4	TRBD1	TRBV10-3	TGTCCGTGCAGCGTCAGGGGGCAGTCAGCCAAAAACATGCAGTACTTC	CPCSVRGQSAKNMQYF
once	TRBJ2-3	TRBD2	TRBV10-3	TGTGCCATCAGTGCCCCTACTAGCGGGAGAAACACAGATACGCAGTATTTT	CAISAPTSGRNTDTQYF
NA	TRBJ2-3	NA	TRBV7-2	TGTGCCAGCAGGGGTGGAGGGGGGGGTCACCGAGATACGCAGTATTTT	CASRGGGGGHRDTQYF
many	TRBJ2-1	TRBD1	TRBV12-3/TRBV12-4	TGTGCCAGCAGGGGGGACAGGCGCCCCAATGAGCAGTTCTTC	CASRGDRRPNEQFF
NA	TRBJ2-7	NA	TRBV3-1	TGTGCCAGCAGCCAGCGGAGAAGTACGGGCGAGCAGTACTTC	CASSQRRSTGEQYF
NA	TRBJ2-4	TRBD1	TRBV11-1	TGTGCCAGCAGTAACAGGGGGCTGGGGGCCAAAAATATGCAGTATTTC	CASSNRGLGAKNMQYF
NA	TRBJ2-4	NA	TRBV4-1	TGCGCCAGCAGCCAAGCAGACGGGGCCGGGGGAAGCACAGATATTCAGTACTTC	CASSQADGAGGSTDIQYF
NA	TRBJ2-1	NA	TRBV5-1	TGCGCCAGCAGCCAACAGGGCAATGAGCAGTTCTTC	CASSQQGNEQFF
few	TRBJ2-7	TRBD1	TRBV5-1	TGCGCCAGCAGCTTGGTGGGGACAGGGCCTTACGAGCAGTACTTC	CASSLVGTGPYEQYF
many	TRBJ1-3	NA	TRBV6-1	TGTGCCAGCAGTGAAGGGCTCCGGGTTACTGGAAACACCATATATTTT	CASSEGLRVTGNTIYF
NA	TRBJ1-6	TRBD1	TRBV4-1	TGCGCCAGCAGCCATACTCCACATTCCACAGGGGGTAATTCACCCCTCCACTTT	CASSHTPHSTGGNSPLHF